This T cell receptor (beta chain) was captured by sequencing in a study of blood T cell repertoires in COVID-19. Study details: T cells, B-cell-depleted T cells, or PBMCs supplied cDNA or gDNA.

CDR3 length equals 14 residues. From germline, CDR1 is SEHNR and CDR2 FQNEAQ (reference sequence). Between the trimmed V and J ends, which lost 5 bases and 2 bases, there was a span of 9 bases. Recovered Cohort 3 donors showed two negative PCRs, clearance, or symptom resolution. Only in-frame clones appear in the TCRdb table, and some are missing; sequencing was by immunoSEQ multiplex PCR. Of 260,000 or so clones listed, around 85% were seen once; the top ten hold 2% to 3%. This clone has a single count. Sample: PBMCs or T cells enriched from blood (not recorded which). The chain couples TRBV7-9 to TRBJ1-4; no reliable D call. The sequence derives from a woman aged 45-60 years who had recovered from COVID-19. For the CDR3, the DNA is TGTGCCAGCAGCCCCCCGAGGACTAATGAAAAACTGTTTTTT. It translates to CASSPPRTNEKLFF.